A single sample gave rise to the 19 T cell receptor beta chains below, sequenced in a study of somatic mutations in cytotoxic T cells in rheumatoid arthritis (TCRdb year 2017). The library came from the immunoSEQ multiplex PCR assay. TCRdb's version of the immuneACCESS table is confined to in-frame rearrangements and falls short of the full clone set. An unresolved V gene accounts for under half of the shortfall where checked; the remainder is of unknown origin. The sample yields fewer than 20,000 clones; approximately 80% were counted once. Of the sample, over 7.5% is held by the ten largest clones. The sample was CD8+ T cells sorted from blood. The receptor set was obtained from an adult with rheumatoid arthritis.

The chain carries TRBV7-9 and TRBJ1-1; D not certain. Trimming took 3 bases from V and 6 from J, leaving 5 bases between them. There are 11 residues in the CDR3. CDR1 is SEHNR, CDR2 FQNEAQ, per germline (reference sequence). The CDR3 region is CASSFDPEAFF. The CDR3 nucleotides read TGTGCCAGCAGCTTCGACCCTGAAGCTTTCTTT.

The genes are TRBV2 and TRBJ2-7; tentatively, D is TRBD2 (5 bases). Trimming cost V 1 base and J 1 base, with 5 bases left between them. There are 13 residues in the CDR3. CDR1 and CDR2 from the germline V gene are SNHLY and FYNNEI. CDR3 region: CASSEGTSYEQYF. DNA of the CDR3: TGTGCCAGCAGTGAAGGGACTTCCTACGAGCAGTACTTC.

V gene TRBV7-2 combines with J gene TRBJ1-3; 7 bases agree with TRBD1. CDR3 length: 14 residues. Germline trimming cut 5 bases from V and 0 bases from J; bases unmatched to any gene: 1. Germline CDR1 SGHTA, CDR2 FQGNSA. The CDR3 DNA follows: TGTGCCAGCAGCCGGACAGGCTCTGGAAACACCATATATTTT. Translated, it gives CASSRTGSGNTIYF.

The chain combines TRBV11-1 with TRBJ1-1; tentative D call: TRBD1 (5 bases). Germline V gene data show CDR1 as SGHAT and CDR2 as FQDESV (reference sequence). Trimming cost V 5 bases and J 1 base, with 17 bases left between them. The CDR3 loop spans 16 amino acids. For the CDR3, the DNA is TGTGCCAGCAGCCCCTCGGGTTGGGGACGGAACACTGAAGCTTTCTTT. Translation: CASSPSGWGRNTEAFF.

The chain uses TRBV4-2 and TRBJ2-3; no clear D gene. Germline V lookup: CDR1 LGHNA, CDR2 YNFKEQ. CDR3 length equals 16 residues. The V and J ends lost 0 bases and 3 bases respectively, with 13 bases between them. The DNA for the CDR3 is TGTGCCAGCAGCCAAGACGAGTGGTCCGCTACAGATACGCAGTATTTT. Protein sequence: CASSQDEWSATDTQYF.

The chain employs TRBV29-1 and TRBJ2-7; 9 nucleotides agree with TRBD1. This CDR3 is 14 amino acids long. CDR1 is SQVTM, CDR2 ANQGSEA, per germline. Trimming removed 3 bases from V and 3 bases from J; junction bases left unmatched: 6. CDR3 coding DNA: TGCAGCGTTGACTTTATGGGACAGGGCTACGAGCAGTACTTC. Its protein product is CSVDFMGQGYEQYF.

This clone was picked up one time. J is TRBJ1-1 and V is TRBV29-1; no firm D call. Germline V gene data show CDR1 as SQVTM and CDR2 as ANQGSEA. V was clipped by 6 bases and J by 5 bases, with 10 bases between them. CDR3 length: 11 residues. CDR3 sequence: CSVDSTTEAFF. CDR3 DNA sequence: TGCAGCGTGGATAGTACGACTGAAGCTTTCTTT.

The chain carries TRBV7-7 and TRBJ2-2; 11 bases are shared with TRBD1. Unmatched junction bases numbered 6, after V lost 1 base and J lost 5 bases. This CDR3 spans 17 amino acids. Germline CDR1 reads SSHAT; CDR2 reads FNYEAQ (reference sequence). CDR3 sequence: CASSLEDRGRRTGELFF. As DNA, the CDR3 is TGTGCCAGCAGCTTAGAGGACAGGGGGCGAAGGACCGGGGAGCTGTTTTTT.

This clone occurred a few times. The V gene is TRBV5-5, the J gene TRBJ1-2, with D possibly being TRBD1 (5 bases). The CDR3 is 14 amino acids. CDR1 is SGHKS and CDR2 is YYEKEE in the germline V gene (reference sequence). V lost 0 bases to trimming and J lost 3 bases, with 9 bases between them. The CDR3, as DNA: TGTGCCAGCAGCTTGGGTAAGGGGCACTATGGCTACACCTTC. Translating it yields CASSLGKGHYGYTF.

The gene calls are TRBV6-1 and TRBJ2-7; unclear D gene. CDR1 and CDR2 (germline): MNHNS, SASEGT. The CDR3 runs to 10 residues. V was pared by 8 bases and J by 0 bases, with 2 bases between. The CDR3 loop reads CASGSYEQYF. CDR3 bases: TGTGCCAGCGGCTCCTACGAGCAGTACTTC.

This chain joins TRBV27 and TRBJ2-1, with D maybe TRBD2 (5 bases). V was cut by 6 bases and J by 6 bases, with 9 bases left in between. CDR1 MNHEY and CDR2 SMNVEV come from the germline V gene (reference sequence). The CDR3 totals 12 residues. The CDR3 coding sequence is TGTGCCAGCAGAGAGGGTCTCAATGAGCAGTTCTTC. Amino acid sequence: CASREGLNEQFF.

The chain combines TRBV11-3 with TRBJ1-2, with TRBD1 matching over 8 bases. With V trimmed by 0 bases and J by 0 bases, 6 bases remained unmatched. This CDR3 spans 17 amino acids. Germline V CDR1 and CDR2: SGHNT, YENEEA. CDR3 loop: CASSLDRRTGSNYGYTF. Here the CDR3 DNA reads TGTGCCAGCAGCTTAGATCGTCGGACAGGGTCTAACTATGGCTACACCTTC.

The chain has TRBV7-6 and TRBJ2-2; D tentatively reads TRBD1 or TRBD2 (6 bases each). The V gene lost 5 bases and the J gene lost 9 bases, with 22 bases spanning the gap. The CDR3 is 16 residues long. Germline loops: CDR1 SGHVS, CDR2 FNYEAQ. The CDR3 reads CASSQLGGLGLRELFF. CDR3 in DNA: TGTGCCAGCAGCCAGCTAGGGGGGTTGGGACTCCGGGAGCTGTTTTTT.

The rearrangement joins TRBV19 to TRBJ2-5; possibly TRBD1 or TRBD2 for D (5 bases each). Germline V gene lookup returns CDR1 LNHDA and CDR2 SQIVND (reference sequence). The CDR3 sequence is 15 residues long. V gave up 3 bases and J gave up 0 bases, with 11 bases separating them. The CDR3 is CASSMSQGHQETQYF. For the CDR3, the DNA is TGTGCCAGTAGTATGTCGCAGGGACACCAAGAGACCCAGTACTTC.

The chain joins TRBV19 to TRBJ2-7; 9 bases agree with TRBD1. The CDR3 totals 16 residues. Germline V gives CDR1 LNHDA, CDR2 SQIVND (reference sequence). With V trimmed by 1 base and J by 5 bases, 9 bases remained unmatched. CDR3 sequence (DNA): TGTGCCAGTAGTATAGCTCCGGGACAGGGTAGTGACGAGCAGTACTTC. This gives the protein CASSIAPGQGSDEQYF.

J is TRBJ1-2 and V is TRBV6-6; TRBD1 matches at 7 bases. CDR1 MNHNY and CDR2 SVGAGI come from the germline V gene (reference sequence). The CDR3 consists of 15 residues. With V trimmed by 7 bases and J by 2 bases, 10 bases remained unmatched. The CDR3 spells CASTKRGQPNYGYTF. The CDR3 DNA reads TGTGCCAGCACCAAAAGGGGACAGCCGAACTATGGCTACACCTTC.

The chain links TRBV27 to TRBJ1-1; unclear D gene. CDR3 length: 14 amino acids. Germline lookup yields CDR1 MNHEY and CDR2 SMNVEV (reference sequence). V was pared by 5 bases and J by 5 bases, with 15 bases between. Here the CDR3 reads CASSPLSGVTEAFF. CDR3 DNA: TGTGCCAGCAGTCCTCTTTCCGGGGTAACTGAAGCTTTCTTT.

CDR3 nucleotide sequence: TGCGCCAGCAGCCAGGCCCCCGTGGGCGGAAATGAAAAACTGTTTTTT. It encodes CASSQAPVGGNEKLFF. This chain links TRBV4-3 with TRBJ1-4; D is ambiguous. Germline assignment: CDR1 LGHNA and CDR2 YSLEER. The CDR3 totals 16 residues. Trimming stripped 3 bases from V and 5 bases from J, with 16 bases between.

The chain carries TRBV29-1 and TRBJ2-2; no firm D call. Germline V gene lookup returns CDR1 SQVTM and CDR2 ANQGSEA. There are 12 residues in the CDR3. V was trimmed by 8 bases and J by 9 bases, leaving 16 bases between them. CDR3 amino acids: CSIEASPRELFF. The DNA of the CDR3 is TGCAGCATCGAGGCCTCCCCCCGGGAGCTGTTTTTT.